This T cell receptor (beta chain) is from a study of monozygotic twins with inflammatory bowel disease. On this clonotype itself: Its antigen is undetermined.

General observations from the study: Reduced clonotype sharing with other individuals was observed in IBD patients relative to healthy twins, especially with disease activity.

TCRdb reprocessed the 5' RACE reads and reports one entry per CDR3 protein, with no DNA. Its table records 300,000 to 350,000 distinct CDR3 sequences. This CDR3 comprises 13 residues. The sequenced material came from blood. The gene calls are TRBV12-3 or TRBV12-4 and TRBJ2-7. This TCR was sampled from a human donor with ulcerative colitis or Crohn's disease, or a healthy co-twin of an affected twin (not recorded which). The CDR3 sequence is CASSTQSVYEQYF.